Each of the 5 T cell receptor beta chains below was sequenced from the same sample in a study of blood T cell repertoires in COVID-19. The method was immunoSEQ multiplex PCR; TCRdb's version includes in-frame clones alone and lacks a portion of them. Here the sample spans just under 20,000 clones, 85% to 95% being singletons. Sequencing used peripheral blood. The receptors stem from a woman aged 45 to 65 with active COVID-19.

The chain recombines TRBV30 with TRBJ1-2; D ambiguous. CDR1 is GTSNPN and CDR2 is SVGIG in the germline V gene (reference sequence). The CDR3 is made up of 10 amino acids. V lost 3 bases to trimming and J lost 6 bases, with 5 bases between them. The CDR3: CAWRGNGYTF. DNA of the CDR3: TGTGCCTGGAGGGGCAATGGCTACACCTTC.

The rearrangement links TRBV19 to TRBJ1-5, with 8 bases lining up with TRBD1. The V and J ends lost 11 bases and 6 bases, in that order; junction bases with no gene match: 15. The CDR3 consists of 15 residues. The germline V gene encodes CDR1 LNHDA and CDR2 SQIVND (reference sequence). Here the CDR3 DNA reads TGTGCCGGCCCTGCTAAGACAGGGGCTTTTCAGCCCCAGCATTTT. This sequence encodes CAGPAKTGAFQPQHF.

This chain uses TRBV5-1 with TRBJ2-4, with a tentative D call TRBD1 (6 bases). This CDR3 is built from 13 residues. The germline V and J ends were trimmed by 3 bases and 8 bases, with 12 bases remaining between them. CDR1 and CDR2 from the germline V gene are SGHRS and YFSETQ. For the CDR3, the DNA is TGCGCCAGCAGCTGGCAGGGGTCGGACATTCAGTACTTC. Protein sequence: CASSWQGSDIQYF.

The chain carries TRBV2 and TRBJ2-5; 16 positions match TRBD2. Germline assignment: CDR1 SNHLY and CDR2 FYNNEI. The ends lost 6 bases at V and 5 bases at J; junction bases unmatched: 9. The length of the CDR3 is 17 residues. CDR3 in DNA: TGTGCCAGCAGGGGACTAGCGGGAGGGCTCGCAGTGGAGACCCAGTACTTC. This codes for CASRGLAGGLAVETQYF.

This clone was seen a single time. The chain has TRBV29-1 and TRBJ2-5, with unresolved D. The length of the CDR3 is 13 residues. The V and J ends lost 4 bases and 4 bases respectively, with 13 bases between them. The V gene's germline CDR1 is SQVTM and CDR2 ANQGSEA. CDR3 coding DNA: TGCAGCGTTGTGCCCGACACCACAGAGACCCAGTACTTC. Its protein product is CSVVPDTTETQYF.